This T cell receptor (beta chain) was captured by sequencing in a study of identical twins. MiXCR was run by TCRdb on the 5' RACE reads, yielding one entry per CDR3 protein. This sample has 700,000 or so distinct CDR3 sequences, with roughly 20% found just once. In the case of this clonotype: Its antigen is as yet unknown.

General study findings and limits: Out-of-frame alpha sequences shared by twins showed excess low generation probability.

The length of the CDR3 is 14 residues. Germline V gene data show CDR1 as MNHEY and CDR2 as SMNVEV (reference sequence). V was trimmed by 3 bases and J by 0 bases, leaving 9 bases between them. Separately, the same data were catalogued under a study of T cells expressing NK-cell markers. Turning to that study: CD8+ T cells in six or seven donors included dominant NKG2C+ clonotypes at about 1.0-7.5%. The CD3+CD56-NKG2C+ fraction was also led by these clonotypes in a handful of donors.

This receptor was taken from a woman aged 18-35 years in good health. Sequencing was performed on PBMCs. The chain carries TRBV27 and TRBJ2-7; D call uncertain. The CDR3 sequence: CASSLYPISYEQYF. CDR3 DNA sequence: TGTGCCAGCAGTTTGTATCCGATCTCCTACGAGCAGTACTTC.